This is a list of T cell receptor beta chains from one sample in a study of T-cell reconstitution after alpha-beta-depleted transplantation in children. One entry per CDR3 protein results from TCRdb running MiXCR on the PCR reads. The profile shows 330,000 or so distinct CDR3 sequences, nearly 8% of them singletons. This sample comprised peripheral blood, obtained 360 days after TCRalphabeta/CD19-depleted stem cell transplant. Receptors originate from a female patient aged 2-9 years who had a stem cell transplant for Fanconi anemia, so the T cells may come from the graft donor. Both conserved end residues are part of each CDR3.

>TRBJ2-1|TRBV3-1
CASSLLGAPRNEQFF
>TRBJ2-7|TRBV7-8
CASSWGTSGSSYEQYF
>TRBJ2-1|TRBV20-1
CTGSGSSYNEQFF
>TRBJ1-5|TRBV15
CATSRAQFNQPQHF
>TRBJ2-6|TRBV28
CASSRGESSGANVLTF
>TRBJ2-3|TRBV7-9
CASSSVTLTNTDTQYF
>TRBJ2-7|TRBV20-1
CSALLAGVREQYF
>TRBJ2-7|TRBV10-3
CAITRDSLYEQYF
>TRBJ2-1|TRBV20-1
CSATPSGRARLNEQFF
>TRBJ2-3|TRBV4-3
CASSQDGTFPDTQYF
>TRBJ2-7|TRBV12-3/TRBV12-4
CASSLNPSGTGYEQYF
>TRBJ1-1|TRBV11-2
CASSPLREGNTEAFF